This record concerns one TCR beta chain sequence. The antigen remains unidentified. The CDR3 length is 17 residues. The V end was cut by 4 bases, the J end by 0 bases, with 20 bases between. From germline, CDR1 is SGHTS and CDR2 YDEGEE. These data originate in a study of cytomegalovirus exposure and HLA in healthy donors. Regarding the study as a whole: A later analysis linked about 17,000 TCR beta sequences to HLA alleles at 0.05 false discovery rate. Presence/absence results assume similar sequencing depth per donor, which may not hold.

Among the donors, all were healthy bone marrow donors. At the time of sampling, donors were nominally healthy, though unrecorded immune exposures were likely. The primer mix had 60 Vbeta and 13 Jbeta primers. The protocol was immunoSEQ multiplex PCR, while the TCRdb copy is restricted to in-frame clones and leaves out a portion. The sample holds roughly 180,000 clones; approximately 82% are singletons and the top ten take around 1.2%. The sample was PBMCs. J is TRBJ2-7 and V is TRBV5-8; perhaps TRBD2 as D (5 bases). The clonotype was recovered from a girl aged 2 to 9 in good health and CMV-seropositive. This CDR3 reads CASSAGIRGPSSYEQYF. As DNA, the CDR3 is TGTGCCAGCAGCGCCGGGATCCGAGGCCCGAGCTCCTACGAGCAGTACTTC.